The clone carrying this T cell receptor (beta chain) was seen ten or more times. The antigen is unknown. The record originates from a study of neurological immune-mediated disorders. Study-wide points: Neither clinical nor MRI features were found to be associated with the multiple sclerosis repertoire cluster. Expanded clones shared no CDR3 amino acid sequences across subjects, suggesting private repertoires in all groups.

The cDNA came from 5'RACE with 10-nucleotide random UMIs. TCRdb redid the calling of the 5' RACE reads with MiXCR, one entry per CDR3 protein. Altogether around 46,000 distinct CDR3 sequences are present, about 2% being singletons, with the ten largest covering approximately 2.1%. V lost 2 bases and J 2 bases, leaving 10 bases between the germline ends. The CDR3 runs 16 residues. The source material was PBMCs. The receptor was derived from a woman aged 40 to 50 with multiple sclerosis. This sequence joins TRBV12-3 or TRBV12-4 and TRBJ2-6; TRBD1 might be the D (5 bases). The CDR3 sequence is CASSLNRSPGANVLTF. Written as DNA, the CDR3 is TGTGCCAGCAGTTTAAACAGGTCTCCTGGGGCCAACGTCCTGACTTTC.